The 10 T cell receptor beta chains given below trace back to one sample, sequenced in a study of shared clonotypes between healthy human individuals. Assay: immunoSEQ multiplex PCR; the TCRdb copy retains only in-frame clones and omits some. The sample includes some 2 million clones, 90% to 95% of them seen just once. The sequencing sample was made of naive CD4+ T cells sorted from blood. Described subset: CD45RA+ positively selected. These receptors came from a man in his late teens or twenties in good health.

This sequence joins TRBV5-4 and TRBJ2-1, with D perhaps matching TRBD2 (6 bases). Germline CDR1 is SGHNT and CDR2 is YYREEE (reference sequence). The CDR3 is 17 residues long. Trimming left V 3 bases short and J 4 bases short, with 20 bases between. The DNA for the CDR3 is TGTGCCAGCAGCTCCGACGGGGGTGGTAAATCTTACAATGAGCAGTTCTTC. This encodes CASSSDGGGKSYNEQFF.

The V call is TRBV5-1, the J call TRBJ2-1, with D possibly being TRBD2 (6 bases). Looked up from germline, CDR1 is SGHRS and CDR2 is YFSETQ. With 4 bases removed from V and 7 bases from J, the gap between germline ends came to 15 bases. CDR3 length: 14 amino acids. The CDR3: CASSPGWRDNEQFF. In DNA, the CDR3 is TGCGCCAGCAGCCCGGGGTGGAGGGATAATGAGCAGTTCTTC.

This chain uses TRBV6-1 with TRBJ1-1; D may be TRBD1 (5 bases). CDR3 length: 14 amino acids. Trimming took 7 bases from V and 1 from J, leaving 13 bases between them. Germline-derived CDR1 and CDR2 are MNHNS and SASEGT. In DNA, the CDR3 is TGTGCCAGCACCCGACCGGGGGGGAACACTGAAGCTTTCTTT. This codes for CASTRPGGNTEAFF.

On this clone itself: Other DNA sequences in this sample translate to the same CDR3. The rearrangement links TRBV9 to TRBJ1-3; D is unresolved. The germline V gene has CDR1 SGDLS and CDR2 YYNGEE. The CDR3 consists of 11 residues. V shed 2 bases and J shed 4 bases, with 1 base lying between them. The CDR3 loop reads CASSVGNTIYF. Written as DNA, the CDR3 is TGTGCCAGCAGCGTGGGAAACACCATATATTTT.

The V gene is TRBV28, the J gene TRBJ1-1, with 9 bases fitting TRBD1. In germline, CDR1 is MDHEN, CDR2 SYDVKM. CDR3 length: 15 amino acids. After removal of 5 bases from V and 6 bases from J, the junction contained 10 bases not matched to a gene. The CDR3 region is CASSITGQGSPEAFF. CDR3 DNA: TGTGCCAGCAGTATAACGGGACAGGGAAGCCCTGAAGCTTTCTTT. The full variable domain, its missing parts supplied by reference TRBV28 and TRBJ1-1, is DVKVTQSSRYLVKRTGEKVFLECVQDMDHENMFWYRQDPGLGLRLIYFSYDVKMKEKGDIPEGYSVSREKKERFSLILESASTNQTSMYLCASSITGQGSPEAFFGQGTRLTVV.

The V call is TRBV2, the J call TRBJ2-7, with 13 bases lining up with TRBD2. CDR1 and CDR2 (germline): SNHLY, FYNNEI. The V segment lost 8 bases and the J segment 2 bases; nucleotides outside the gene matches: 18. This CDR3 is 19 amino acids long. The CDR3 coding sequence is TGTGCCAGCCGGGAGGGGCCGACTAGCGGGAGGAGAGGGGCCTACGAGCAGTACTTC. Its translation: CASREGPTSGRRGAYEQYF.

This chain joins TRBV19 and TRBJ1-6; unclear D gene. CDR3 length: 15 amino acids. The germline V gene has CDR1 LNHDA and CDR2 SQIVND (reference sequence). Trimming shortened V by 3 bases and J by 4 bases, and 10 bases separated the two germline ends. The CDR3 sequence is CASSMATEYNSPLHF. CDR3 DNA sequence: TGTGCCAGTAGTATGGCGACGGAGTATAATTCACCCCTCCACTTT.

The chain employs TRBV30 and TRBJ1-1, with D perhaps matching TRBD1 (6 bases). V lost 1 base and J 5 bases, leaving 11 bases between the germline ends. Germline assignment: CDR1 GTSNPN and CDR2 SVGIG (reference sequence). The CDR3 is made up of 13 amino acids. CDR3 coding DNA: TGTGCCTGGAGTGGCAGGGGCAAAACTGAAGCTTTCTTT. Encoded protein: CAWSGRGKTEAFF.

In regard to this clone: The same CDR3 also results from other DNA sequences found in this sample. The CDR3 DNA follows: TGTGCCAGCAGTTACTCGCCTGGAAACACCATATATTTT. It yields the protein CASSYSPGNTIYF. This chain links TRBV6-5 with TRBJ1-3; no definite D call. This CDR3 contains 13 residues. Per the germline V gene, CDR1 is MNHEY and CDR2 is SVGAGI. V lost 0 bases to trimming and J lost 2 bases, with 2 bases between them.

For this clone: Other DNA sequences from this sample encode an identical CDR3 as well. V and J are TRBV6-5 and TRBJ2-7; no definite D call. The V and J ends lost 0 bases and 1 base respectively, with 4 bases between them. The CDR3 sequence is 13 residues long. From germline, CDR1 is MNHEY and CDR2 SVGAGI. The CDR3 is CASSYSGSYEQYF. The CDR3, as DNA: TGTGCCAGCAGTTACTCGGGGTCCTACGAGCAGTACTTC.